This T cell receptor (beta chain) is from a study of blood T cell repertoires in COVID-19. On the study more broadly: Acute-phase and convalescent COVID-19 samples originated in the United States, Italy and Spain. PBMCs, B-cell-depleted T cells, or T cells were the source of the cDNA or gDNA that made up the material.

This CDR3 has 13 amino acids. Germline V CDR1 and CDR2: SGHDT, YYEEEE. V shed 3 bases and J shed 5 bases, with 11 bases lying between them. Only in-frame clones appear in the TCRdb table, and some are missing; sequencing was by immunoSEQ multiplex PCR. The profile covers fewer than 500,000 clones, with more than 75% appearing a single time and under 1.5% taken by the ten largest. The sequencing sample was made of PBMCs or T cells enriched from blood (not recorded which). The rearrangement uses TRBV5-6 and TRBJ1-2; no definite D call. This clonotype was obtained from a man younger than 45 who had recovered from COVID-19. In nucleotides, the CDR3 is TGTGCCAGCAGCTCTTGGGCAAGTTATGGCTACACCTTC. This sequence encodes CASSSWASYGYTF.